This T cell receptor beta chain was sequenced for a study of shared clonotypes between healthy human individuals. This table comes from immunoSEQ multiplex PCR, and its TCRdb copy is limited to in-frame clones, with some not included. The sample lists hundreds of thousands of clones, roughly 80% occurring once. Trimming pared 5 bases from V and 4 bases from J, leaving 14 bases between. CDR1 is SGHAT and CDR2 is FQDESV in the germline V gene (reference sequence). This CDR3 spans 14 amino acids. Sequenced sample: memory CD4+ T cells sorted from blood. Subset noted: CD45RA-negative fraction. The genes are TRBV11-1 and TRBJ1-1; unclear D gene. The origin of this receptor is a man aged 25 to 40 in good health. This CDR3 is CASSTRRSGTEAFF. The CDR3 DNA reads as TGTGCCAGCAGCACCAGACGGAGTGGCACTGAAGCTTTCTTT.